Listed here is a single TCR beta chain. The repertoire was sequenced with immunoSEQ multiplex PCR; TCRdb's copy has only in-frame clones and lacks some. The repertoire consists of 150,000 to 200,000 clones, with 70% to 80% occurring once and the leading ten covering around 14%. Those enrolled, adults aged about 18 to 89 years, came from about 24 US areas. These data are taken from a study of blood T cell repertoires in COVID-19. The overall study: In each case, the material was cDNA or gDNA derived from T cells, B-cell-depleted T cells, or PBMCs.

Trimming shortened V by 0 bases and J by 6 bases, and 7 bases separated the two germline ends. CDR3 length: 14 residues. Germline V gene lookup returns CDR1 SGHTS and CDR2 YDEGEE. Sequencing used PBMCs or T cells enriched from blood (not recorded which). The sequence came from a man between 60 and 70 years old who had been exposed to COVID-19. The chain has TRBV5-8 and TRBJ1-6, with D possibly matching TRBD1 (6 bases). CDR3 loop: CASSLGGLNSPLHF. CDR3 bases: TGTGCCAGCAGCTTGGGGGGGCTTAATTCACCCCTCCACTTT.